This T cell receptor (beta chain) was observed in a study of T cell responses to AZD1222 COVID-19 vaccine (dated by TCRdb to the early 2020s). In terms of the full investigation: TCR sequencing was performed for 230 to 250 trial participants, of whom about 200 were given two doses of AZD1222 and some 25 were given two doses of MenACWY control vaccine. Trial participants were enrolled into age subgroups of 18-55, 56-69 and 70-plus years, which contained about 150, 27 and 61 TCR-sequenced participants, respectively.

CDR1 and CDR2 are drawn from the germline V gene: MDHEN, SYDVKM. Counted from cysteine to phenylalanine, this CDR3 has 19 amino acids. Only the CDR3 portion is preserved as DNA: 57 bases, with reading frame beginning at the first base. V is reduced by 2 bases and J by 0 bases, leaving a spacing of 17 bases between them. Regarding this clone: The target of this receptor is not known. The record has no base qualities; no much larger clone is one base away.

The CDR3 regions of human TCRbeta chains were analyzed by immunosequencing. The paper's processing steps were these. Repertoire TCRs were matched against a reference library of SARS-CoV-2-specific TCRs generated with the MIRA antigen-specificity platform. Breadth meant the fraction of unique TCRs that were SARS-CoV-2-associated, whereas depth meant the fraction of total T cells that were SARS-CoV-2-associated. Using the MIRA data, every spike-specific TCR was mapped to the spike region that the TCR reacted to and assigned to either a CD4 or a CD8 class. Log10-transformed breadth and depth values were compared by one-way ANOVA with Sidak's multiple comparisons tests. Here the immuneACCESS table is served through TCRdb, limited to in-frame sequences with V and J called. Missing clones are a known gap in these copies; in checked studies unresolved V genes cover under half, and the rest lacks a known reason. Clone size and V and J calls were adopted from that table, with D and trimming inferred from the DNA. A total of more than 90,000 clones appear in this sample, about 88% of them only once. Clones ranked in the top ten supply about 14% of the sample.

The time point label, as the study defines it: about 28 days (+/-7) after the second vaccine dose. AZD1222 recipients whose second dose came at about 4 weeks and those whose second dose came at about 12 weeks were combined into one group, since spike-specific TCR depth and breadth did not differ between the two schedules. Vaccinee samples came from UK trials COV001 and COV002, including a single-blind randomized controlled phase 2/3 trial of AZD1222 (ChAdOx1 nCoV-19) in healthy adults. For TCRbeta chain sequencing, PBMC samples from trial participants were taken at day 0 and at day 28 after the second dose. Broader findings and caveats from the paper: Participants were mostly white British, with more females than males. The authors suggested clonal diversity may have been underestimated. Because no day 14 peak-response samples were available, the repertoires could be characterized only after the peak T cell response. A significant rise in spike-specific TCR breadth and depth was observed after two AZD1222 doses relative to day 0 and relative to MenACWY recipients. Vaccine-associated CD4 TCRs spanned the whole spike protein, with dominant responses in regions 160-218 and 743-854. Only five to seven AZD1222 recipients were SARS-CoV-2 seropositive at baseline, limiting conclusions about previously exposed vaccinees. Reportedly, almost half of the unique spike-specific TCRs recognized epitopes lying outside the regions that are mutated in the B.1.351 and B.1.1.7 variants. In the small 56-69-year group, the increase in depth fell short of significance, most likely because of low power.

The clonotype originates from an adult who received the AZD1222 COVID-19 vaccine. The chain uses TRBV28 and TRBJ1-6; the D gene cannot be resolved reliably. The specimen comprised peripheral blood, sampled 28 days after the second AZD1222 dose. The CDR3 sequence is CASSLADSKSSSYNSPLHF. The nucleotide sequence is given as TGTGCCAGCAGTTTAGCGGACTCCAAATCGAGCTCCTATAATTCACCCCTCCACTTT. Here the CDR3 is joined to the reference TRBV28 and TRBJ1-6 genes, and the full variable domain is: DVKVTQSSRYLVKRTGEKVFLECVQDMDHENMFWYRQDPGLGLRLIYFSYDVKMKEKGDIPEGYSVSREKKERFSLILESASTNQTSMYLCASSLADSKSSSYNSPLHFGNGTRLTVT.